This T cell receptor beta chain originates from a study of shared clonotypes between healthy human individuals. Overall study: Each donor contributed plates that comprised three CD4 naive, three CD4 memory, two CD8 naive and one CD8 memory.

The CDR3 is 14 amino acids. The germline V gene has CDR1 PRHDT and CDR2 FYEKMQ (reference sequence). The V segment lost 5 bases and the J segment 8 bases; nucleotides outside the gene matches: 10. Notes on the study in general: Rarefaction showed sorted-subset sequencing was incomplete despite large depth.

TCRdb keeps only in-frame clones here, not all; method: immunoSEQ multiplex PCR. Seen here are approximately 1.9 million clones, just over 90% observed once, and the top ten hold 1.5% to 2%. This clone was seen only once. Its antigen remains unknown. The naive CD8 population came from CD45RO-negative cells selected for CCR7, without terminally differentiated effector memory CD45RA+ cells. This TCR derives from a young man in good health. Some clones in this sample may be carry-over from other donors' samples. The rearrangement joins TRBV13 to TRBJ1-1; 8 positions match TRBD1. Sequencing input: naive CD8+ T cells from PBMCs. The DNA for the CDR3 is TGTGCCAGCAGCCCCGCCCTGGACAGGGCCGAAGCTTTCTTT. Its protein is CASSPALDRAEAFF.